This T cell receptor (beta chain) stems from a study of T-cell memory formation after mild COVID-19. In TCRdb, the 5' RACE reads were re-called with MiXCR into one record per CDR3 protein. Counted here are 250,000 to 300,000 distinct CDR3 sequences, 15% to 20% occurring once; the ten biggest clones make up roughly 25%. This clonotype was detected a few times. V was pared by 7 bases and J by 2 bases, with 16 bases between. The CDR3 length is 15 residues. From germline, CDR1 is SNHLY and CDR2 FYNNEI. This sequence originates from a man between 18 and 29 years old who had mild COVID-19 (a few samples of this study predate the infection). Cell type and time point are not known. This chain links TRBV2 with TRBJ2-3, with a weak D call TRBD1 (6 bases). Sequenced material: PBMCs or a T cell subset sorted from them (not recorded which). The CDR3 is CASNRGGGSTDTQYF. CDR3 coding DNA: TGTGCCAGCAATCGTGGGGGCGGCTCCACAGATACGCAGTATTTT.